Each of the 6 T cell receptor beta chains below was sequenced from the same sample in a study of CD8 T cells in ankylosing spondylitis. MiXCR, run by TCRdb on the 5' RACE reads, gives a single entry per CDR3 protein. This table holds fewer than 550,000 distinct CDR3 sequences, approximately 5% found once. Regarding the study as a whole: Within ankylosing spondylitis blood, a TCR beta motif made up of eight or nine highly homologous variants appeared to be characteristic.

No antigens are known for them. The material sequenced was blood, either unsorted or a sorted T cell fraction (not recorded which). The receptor set was obtained from a male donor with ankylosing spondylitis.

This clonotype was recorded at least ten times. The V and J genes are TRBV5-6 and TRBJ1-3; tentatively, D is TRBD1 (6 bases). CDR3 length: 16 residues. The V gene lost 1 base and the J gene lost 0 bases, with 11 bases spanning the gap. CDR1 and CDR2 (germline): SGHDT, YYEEEE. CDR3 loop: CASSLPGTHSGNTIYF. Written as DNA, the CDR3 is TGTGCCAGCAGCTTGCCAGGGACACACTCTGGAAACACCATATATTTT.

The CDR3 sequence: CASSPRSGTGGVEQYF. CDR3 sequence (DNA): TGTGCCAGCAGCCCCCGTTCCGGGACAGGGGGAGTCGAGCAGTACTTC. V usage is TRBV7-9 and J usage is TRBJ2-7, with 11 bases aligning to TRBD1. This CDR3 has 16 residues. J was trimmed by 6 bases and V by 5 bases; bases with no gene match: 12. Per germline, CDR1 SEHNR and CDR2 FQNEAQ (reference sequence).

The V call is TRBV18, the J call TRBJ1-1, with 9 positions matching TRBD1. CDR3 size: 15 residues. V trimming: 2 bases; J trimming: 4 bases; junction bases outside the gene matches: 5. The germline V gene encodes CDR1 KGHSH and CDR2 LQKENI. The CDR3 DNA is TGTGCCAGCTCACCAACAGGGGGCACGGCCACTGAAGCTTTCTTT. Translation gives CASSPTGGTATEAFF.

This clonotype was detected many times. DNA of the CDR3: TGTGGCACTAAGGAGGGAGCAAGTGAGCAGTTCTTC. Its translation: CGTKEGASEQFF. The rearrangement links TRBV10-3 to TRBJ2-1; D is possibly TRBD2 (6 bases). CDR3 length: 12 amino acids. Germline values: CDR1 ENHRY, CDR2 SYGVKD.

As DNA, the CDR3 is TGTGCCAGCAGCGTAGGGACTAGCGGGGGGGCTAGCACAGATACGCAGTATTTT. This gives the protein CASSVGTSGGASTDTQYF. The V gene is TRBV9, the J gene TRBJ2-3; TRBD2 matches 15 bases. CDR3 length equals 18 residues. V lost 0 bases to trimming and J lost 0 bases; unmatched junction nucleotides: 2. Germline V lookup: CDR1 SGDLS, CDR2 YYNGEE.

Many counts were recorded for this clonotype. This rearrangement joins TRBV10-3 to TRBJ2-3; D unresolved. The CDR3 length is 14 residues. Per germline, CDR1 ENHRY and CDR2 SYGVKD. V lost 2 bases and J 8 bases, leaving 14 bases between the germline ends. CDR3 region: CAISEGQAIGTQYF. In DNA, the CDR3 is TGTGCCATCAGTGAGGGGCAGGCGATCGGTACGCAGTATTTT.